One and the same sample provided the 19 T cell receptor beta chains below, sequenced in a study of T-cell reconstitution after alpha-beta-depleted transplantation in children. Unique molecular identifiers featured in how the TCRbeta library was prepared. Each CDR3 protein gets one entry after TCRdb re-called the PCR reads with MiXCR. The sample lists approximately 650,000 distinct CDR3 sequences, approximately 14% occurring once. Specimen: PBMCs, collected before TCRalphabeta/CD19-depleted stem cell transplant. These receptor sequences come from a girl aged 2-10 years with congenital amegakaryocytic thrombocytopenia, due to receive a stem cell transplant.

The genes are TRBV20-1 and TRBJ2-1; D remains unclear. Germline values: CDR1 DFQATT, CDR2 SNEGSKA (reference sequence). The V end lost 5 bases, the J end lost 0 bases, and 14 bases lay between the germline ends. The CDR3 consists of 15 residues. This CDR3 is CSAGSSSSSYNEQFF. The DNA for the CDR3 is TGCAGTGCTGGCTCTTCCTCAAGCTCCTACAATGAGCAGTTCTTC.

The CDR3 DNA sequence: TGTGCCATCAGTGAGTCGAGGGGCGCTAGCGGGGGACATGAGCAGTTCTTC. This sequence encodes CAISESRGASGGHEQFF. The chain couples TRBV10-3 to TRBJ2-1; TRBD2 matches 10 bases. CDR1 is ENHRY and CDR2 is SYGVKD in the germline V gene. The CDR3 is 17 amino acids. V lost 0 bases to trimming and J lost 8 bases; unmatched junction nucleotides: 10.

Comment on this clonotype: A much more abundant neighbour one base away suggests this may be a read error. The CDR3 is CASSSLAGVGRDTQYF. CDR3 DNA: TGTGCCAGCAGCTCCCTAGCGGGAGTGGGCAGAGATACGCAGTATTTT. The V gene is TRBV7-3, the J gene TRBJ2-3; TRBD2 matches 10 bases. The CDR3 has 16 residues. From germline, CDR1 is SGHTA and CDR2 FQGTGA. Trimming at V came to 4 bases and at J to 5 bases, leaving 9 bases not matched to a gene.

In its sample, this clonotype was seen a few times. The CDR3 coding sequence is TGTGCCAGCAGCCCTAGTATCAGGGGGTACGAAGAGACCCAGTACTTC. It translates to CASSPSIRGYEETQYF. The chain links TRBV6-1 to TRBJ2-5; 7 positions agree with TRBD1. J gave up 3 bases and V 6 bases, and 13 bases lay outside the gene matches. Germline V gene data show CDR1 as MNHNS and CDR2 as SASEGT. The CDR3 has 16 amino acids.

The chain recombines TRBV2 with TRBJ2-5, with 7 bases matching TRBD2. The J segment lost 4 bases and the V segment lost 1 base, leaving 3 bases of the junction unmatched. This CDR3 region has 14 residues. Germline V lookup: CDR1 SNHLY, CDR2 FYNNEI. CDR3 protein: CASSEGTRGETQYF. CDR3 bases: TGTGCCAGCAGTGAAGGGACTAGAGGAGAGACCCAGTACTTC.

The chain couples TRBV15 to TRBJ2-2; D not resolved. The V and J ends lost 0 bases and 6 bases respectively, with 8 bases between them. Germline V gene sequence: CDR1 LNHNV, CDR2 YYDKDF (reference sequence). CDR3 size: 14 residues. CDR3 region: CATSRDRPAGELFF. The DNA of the CDR3 is TGTGCCACCAGCAGAGATCGTCCTGCCGGGGAGCTGTTTTTT.

V and J are TRBV5-1 and TRBJ2-1, with 9 positions matching TRBD2. The CDR3 extends over 16 amino acids. Germline values: CDR1 SGHRS, CDR2 YFSETQ. J gave up 1 base and V 3 bases, and 5 bases lay outside the gene matches. The CDR3 is CASSWGLAGSYNEQFF. The CDR3 DNA follows: TGCGCCAGCAGCTGGGGGCTAGCGGGATCCTACAATGAGCAGTTCTTC.

This clonotype was recorded at least ten times. J is TRBJ1-5 and V is TRBV5-6; tentative D call: TRBD1 (6 bases). The CDR3 length is 16 residues. V dropped 3 bases and J dropped 3 bases, with 16 bases sitting between them. CDR1 is SGHDT and CDR2 is YYEEEE in the germline V gene. The CDR3 DNA is TGTGCCAGCAGCTCGGGAACGGGGGCTCACAATCAGCCCCAGCATTTT. Amino acid sequence: CASSSGTGAHNQPQHF.

Regarding this clonotype: One base away lies a much larger clone, so this may be a sequencing read error. The rearrangement joins TRBV12-3 or TRBV12-4 to TRBJ2-1; D is possibly TRBD1 (6 bases). This CDR3 contains 14 residues. CDR3 residues: CANSFGAGVDEQFF. The CDR3 DNA reads as TGTGCCAACAGTTTTGGGGCAGGGGTCGATGAGCAGTTCTTC.

The genes are TRBV3-1 and TRBJ1-3; D is undetermined. The CDR3 is 13 amino acids. V dropped 1 base and J dropped 7 bases, with 8 bases sitting between them. Looked up from germline, CDR1 is LGHDT and CDR2 is YNNKEL (reference sequence). The chain's CDR3 is CASSQATENTIYF. In DNA, the CDR3 is TGTGCCAGCAGCCAAGCCACGGAGAACACCATATATTTT.

This clonotype was counted ten times or more. The V gene is TRBV9, the J gene TRBJ2-1; TRBD2 matches at 7 bases. This CDR3 is built from 15 residues. Unmatched junction bases numbered 4, after V lost 2 bases and J lost 2 bases. The V gene's germline CDR1 is SGDLS and CDR2 YYNGEE. The CDR3 DNA reads as TGTGCCAGCAGCGTCCGACTAGCAGCCTACAATGAGCAGTTCTTC. It is translated as CASSVRLAAYNEQFF.

The gene calls are TRBV3-1 and TRBJ1-5, with unresolved D. The CDR3 spans 17 residues. Germline CDR1 LGHDT, CDR2 YNNKEL (reference sequence). Deletions cut 1 base from V and 0 bases from J, with 13 bases between. The CDR3 is CASSQGGGDYSNQPQHF. CDR3 sequence (DNA): TGTGCCAGCAGCCAAGGCGGAGGAGACTATAGCAATCAGCCCCAGCATTTT.

This clonotype has just a few counts. This chain joins TRBV11-1 and TRBJ2-1; 7 positions match TRBD1. Germline assignment: CDR1 SGHAT and CDR2 FQDESV (reference sequence). After removal of 2 bases from V and 5 bases from J, the junction contained 15 bases not matched to a gene. This CDR3 spans 18 amino acids. In nucleotides, the CDR3 is TGTGCCAGCAGCTTACCACGCCTGACAGGGAAGGTCCACAATGAGCAGTTCTTC. Its translation is CASSLPRLTGKVHNEQFF.

The chain employs TRBV29-1 and TRBJ2-5, with D possibly TRBD2 on 6 matching bases. V was clipped by 4 bases and J by 1 base, with 10 bases between them. Germline loops: CDR1 SQVTM, CDR2 ANQGSEA. CDR3 length: 13 residues. CDR3 nucleotide sequence: TGCAGCGTTGTCCCCGGGGGCCAAGAGACCCAGTACTTC. It yields the protein CSVVPGGQETQYF.

This clonotype was seen at least ten times. V and J are TRBV27 and TRBJ2-1; unclear D gene. Trimming left V 7 bases short and J 10 bases short, with 20 bases between. Germline loops: CDR1 MNHEY, CDR2 SMNVEV (reference sequence). This CDR3 contains 14 residues. The CDR3 reads CASTYRPGAGEQFF. CDR3 DNA sequence: TGTGCCAGCACCTACCGTCCGGGTGCCGGGGAGCAGTTCTTC.

Of note for this clonotype: With a much larger clone just one base away, this may be a read error. The chain joins TRBV20-1 to TRBJ2-1; no reliable D call. With 1 base removed from V and 1 base from J, the gap between germline ends came to 11 bases. The CDR3 length is 15 residues. Per germline, CDR1 DFQATT and CDR2 SNEGSKA (reference sequence). The CDR3 DNA follows: TGCAGTGCTAGAGCATTAAGCATGTCCTACAATGAGCAGTTCTTC. Residues: CSARALSMSYNEQFF.

At least ten counts were recorded for this clonotype. The rearrangement uses TRBV29-1 and TRBJ2-1, with D uncertain. This CDR3 spans 11 amino acids. The germline CDR1 and CDR2 sequences are SQVTM and ANQGSEA. The V gene lost 4 bases and the J gene lost 6 bases, with 7 bases spanning the gap. CDR3 in amino acids: CSVGAFNEQFF. The CDR3 DNA sequence: TGCAGCGTTGGGGCTTTCAATGAGCAGTTCTTC.

The table lists this clonotype with many counts. Germline and junction disagree at one end, which may indicate a read error. This chain connects TRBV9 to TRBJ2-1; no clear D gene. Germline V CDR1 and CDR2: SGDLS, YYNGEE. This CDR3 is 13 amino acids long. The CDR3 DNA sequence: TGTGCCAGCAGCCCACTACCCAACCGCGTCGGACGGTTC. Translating gives CASSPLPNRVGRF.

The chain employs TRBV29-1 and TRBJ2-3; D is unclear. Germline lookup yields CDR1 SQVTM and CDR2 ANQGSEA. The V gene lost 4 bases and the J gene lost 2 bases, with 10 bases spanning the gap. The CDR3 covers 13 residues. The CDR3, as DNA: TGCAGCGTTGTTGGCAGCTACACAGATACGCAGTATTTT. Protein: CSVVGSYTDTQYF.